The rows below give T cell receptor beta chains drawn from one sample of a study of CD4+ T cells in melanoma. Sequencing used immunoSEQ multiplex PCR; TCRdb keeps in-frame clones, though not all of them. The sample has approximately 20,000 clones; over 70% are singletons. What was sequenced was cells from a culture (not recorded whether cultured in vitro). The receptor set was obtained from a human donor with melanoma. The conserved cysteine and the conserved F or W are not part of the CDR3 here. The order of the fields is J gene, V gene, CDR3 protein.

TRBJ2-7	TRBV5-1	ASSLGPGGGIYEQY
TRBJ2-5	TRBV6-4	ASKLTGDSETQY
TRBJ1-6	TRBV18	ASSPREGLNSPLH
TRBJ1-6	TRBV9	ASSATGNSPLH
TRBJ1-1	TRBV7-9	ASSLRHTNTEAF
TRBJ2-3	TRBV7-9	ASSWGRQGTDTQY
TRBJ1-2	TRBV6-1	ASSEGQGGYGYT
TRBJ2-1	TRBV14	ASSRIRGEENEQF
TRBJ2-3	TRBV2	ASRTSGVPDTQY
TRBJ2-3	TRBV10-2	ASTSGDTQY
TRBJ1-1	TRBV5-5	ASSLWSGNTEAF
TRBJ1-1	TRBV29-1	SVVEGRASTEAF
TRBJ2-7	TRBV5-4	ASSSPGLASYEQY
TRBJ1-5	TRBV6-5	ASRTTLNQPQH
TRBJ2-5	TRBV19	ASSIEAPRGLAGLEETQY
TRBJ1-1	TRBV4-2	ASSQYRGKNTEAF
TRBJ1-4	TRBV6-1	ASSERQARTTNEKLF
TRBJ2-1	TRBV10-3	AISGGQANEQF
TRBJ1-1	TRBV21-1	ASSNLGAEAF
TRBJ2-3	TRBV14	ASSQAQGLARADTQY
TRBJ2-1	TRBV9	ASSGTGTNYNEQF
TRBJ2-5	TRBV19	ASSIGPTQETQY
TRBJ1-3	TRBV5-1	ASSLGGTEGNTIY
TRBJ1-2	TRBV7-8	ASSLLPGGYYGYT
TRBJ1-1	TRBV2	ASGNGRSSTSEAF
TRBJ2-3	TRBV6-1	ASTAGLSTDTQY
TRBJ2-2	TRBV29-1	SARPSADTGELF
TRBJ2-7	TRBV18	ASSPRVGEQY
TRBJ1-1	TRBV7-9	ASSLGLGRNTEAF
TRBJ2-3	TRBV2	ASSEEEQGADTQY
TRBJ2-7	TRBV18	ASSPLPGGYEQY
TRBJ2-6	TRBV6-5	ASTVGSSGANVLT
TRBJ2-2	TRBV5-6	ASSLGVIGITGELF
TRBJ2-7	TRBV14	ASSQGLLAGGTYEQY
TRBJ1-6	TRBV18	ASSRDSYNSPLH
TRBJ2-3	TRBV7-9	ASSHGSGGEDTQY
TRBJ2-2	TRBV7-6	ASSLGYPANTGELF
TRBJ2-5	TRBV9	ASSARLGAGRETQY
TRBJ1-4	TRBV11-2	ASSDRQDEKLF
TRBJ1-3	TRBV5-1	ASRPFFSDTIY
TRBJ2-3	TRBV11-1	ASIPGRGYPTDTQY
TRBJ1-6	TRBV4-1	ASSHDIYASPLH
TRBJ1-6	TRBV30	AWSGLTGVSPLH
TRBJ1-1	TRBV7-2	ASNNLGAGGEAF
TRBJ2-1	TRBV19	ASSMGTSGGDLNEQF
TRBJ1-2	TRBV5-1	ASSRESGGDYGYT
TRBJ2-2	TRBV2	ASRSTVFGELF
TRBJ1-1	TRBV6-1	ASLTPGTEAF
TRBJ1-1	TRBV5-3	ARSMCGWTENTEAF
TRBJ2-1	TRBV30	AWSGGIWQF
TRBJ1-3	TRBV5-1	ASSLGVAGIISGNTIY
TRBJ2-1	TRBV9	ASSKTVNEQF
TRBJ1-1	TRBV19	ASSGGDRGQNTEAF
TRBJ1-2	TRBV4-2	ASSQGLRTGANYGYT